This T cell receptor beta chain stems from a study of PD-1 blockade in classical Hodgkin lymphoma. Study-level findings and limits: Compared with baseline, CD4+ but not CD8+ TCR diversity had risen significantly by C4D1. Lower baseline TCR diversity marked trial partial responders and progressors. Healthy donors were reported to have higher baseline TCR diversity than newly diagnosed patients.

The data were produced by immunoSEQ multiplex PCR, yet TCRdb's version contains in-frame clones alone and is incomplete. The sample includes 40,000 to 50,000 clones, 86% of them seen just once. All the patients suffered relapse after autologous stem cell transplantation, and brentuximab vedotin exposure differed. Complete response, partial response or progressive disease were the best responses. As regards this clone: The antigen is unknown.

The clonotype originates from a human donor with classical Hodgkin lymphoma. The material was peripheral blood mononuclear cells (PBMCs), obtained before the second cycle of nivolumab.

The CDR3, as DNA: TGTGCCAGCAGCTTGGTGGACAGGGATTACGAGCAGTACTTC. This translates into CASSLVDRDYEQYF. This rearrangement joins TRBV5-6 to TRBJ2-7, with 8 bases identical to TRBD1. The length of the CDR3 is 14 residues. CDR1 and CDR2 from the germline V gene are SGHDT and YYEEEE. V dropped 0 bases and J dropped 4; count of bases not matched to a gene: 3.